These T cell receptor beta chains were read from a single sample in a study of blood T cell repertoires in COVID-19. Repertoires were generated with immunoSEQ multiplex PCR, while TCRdb's copy carries only in-frame clones and drops some. The table lists 170,000 or so clones, around 85% of them singletons, with more than 5% in the top ten. Material: PBMCs or T cells enriched from blood (not recorded which). Receptors were obtained from a man in his forties who had recovered from COVID-19. Each CDR3 is given without its conserved first and last residue. Size values are once, few and many counts, or a class for expanded clones, and some rows have none.

abundance: once
v_gene: TRBV28
j_gene: TRBJ2-2
len: 13
CDR3aa: ASTLTSGNTGELF

abundance: NA
v_gene: TRBV6-5
j_gene: TRBJ1-2
len: 12
CDR3aa: ASSRQGLYYGYT

abundance: NA
v_gene: TRBV5-1
j_gene: TRBJ1-2
len: 14
CDR3aa: ASSLDPDRSYYGYT

abundance: NA
v_gene: TRBV25-1
j_gene: TRBJ1-5
len: 13
CDR3aa: ASSQGSGGNQPQH

abundance: NA
v_gene: TRBV18
j_gene: TRBJ2-5
len: 11
CDR3aa: ASSPRETETQY

abundance: NA
v_gene: TRBV11-2
j_gene: TRBJ1-1
len: 11
CDR3aa: ASLMVQPGEAF

abundance: NA
v_gene: TRBV5-1
j_gene: TRBJ1-2
len: 12
CDR3aa: ASSEGQGNYGYT

abundance: NA
v_gene: TRBV4-1
j_gene: TRBJ1-5
len: 13
CDR3aa: ASSQVEGSNQPQH

abundance: NA
v_gene: TRBV7-9
j_gene: TRBJ2-3
len: 15
CDR3aa: ASSGHNGQAYTDTQY

abundance: NA
v_gene: TRBV30
j_gene: TRBJ1-5
len: 14
CDR3aa: AWRRQGAGGNQPQH

abundance: NA
v_gene: TRBV2
j_gene: TRBJ1-1
len: 9
CDR3aa: ASGQVTEAF

abundance: once
v_gene: TRBV5-4
j_gene: TRBJ2-1
len: 12
CDR3aa: ASSLRNSGGEQF

abundance: NA
v_gene: TRBV28
j_gene: TRBJ2-7
len: 15
CDR3aa: ASSLVGFGQIFYEQY

abundance: NA
v_gene: TRBV5-6
j_gene: TRBJ1-2
len: 11
CDR3aa: ASSARREYGYT

abundance: few
v_gene: TRBV5-4
j_gene: TRBJ2-1
len: 14
CDR3aa: ASSWGSGRAEGEQF

abundance: NA
v_gene: TRBV18
j_gene: TRBJ2-5
len: 11
CDR3aa: ASSPVSQETQY

abundance: NA
v_gene: TRBV5-5
j_gene: TRBJ1-6
len: 13
CDR3aa: ASSLVGGYNSPLH

abundance: NA
v_gene: TRBV12-3/TRBV12-4
j_gene: TRBJ1-2
len: 11
CDR3aa: ASSAGIGYGYT

abundance: NA
v_gene: TRBV9
j_gene: TRBJ1-1
len: 13
CDR3aa: ASSVVQDGSTEAF

abundance: NA
v_gene: TRBV28
j_gene: TRBJ1-6
len: 13
CDR3aa: ASSLYARGRSPLH

abundance: NA
v_gene: TRBV10-3
j_gene: TRBJ1-2
len: 12
CDR3aa: AITRRGGDYGYT

abundance: NA
v_gene: TRBV7-6
j_gene: TRBJ2-3
len: 13
CDR3aa: ASSFSGGGTDTQY

abundance: NA
v_gene: TRBV5-1
j_gene: TRBJ1-4
len: 12
CDR3aa: ASSLAPREEKLF

abundance: NA
v_gene: TRBV9
j_gene: TRBJ1-6
len: 12
CDR3aa: ASSRGLGDSPLH

abundance: once
v_gene: TRBV6-1
j_gene: TRBJ1-2
len: 14
CDR3aa: ASSEAKYRGSGGYT

abundance: NA
v_gene: TRBV12-3/TRBV12-4
j_gene: TRBJ1-1
len: 9
CDR3aa: ASSGTGEAF

abundance: NA
v_gene: TRBV4-2
j_gene: TRBJ2-2
len: 15
CDR3aa: ASSYPPASGNTGELF